One T cell receptor beta chain is described in this entry. Its target is not known. Since a much larger clone is just one base distant, this may be a read error. No conserved phenylalanine or tryptophan ends this CDR3, so it is likely a read error. The entry originates in a study of T cell repertoires in cytomegalovirus infection. Study-level information: Indications came from public TCR beta signatures; they pointed to CMV infection and to a matching HLA type.

This CDR3 has 16 amino acids. The J segment lost 3 bases and the V segment lost 7 bases, leaving 13 bases of the junction unmatched. Germline V lookup: CDR1 MDHEN, CDR2 SYDVKM. A single record per CDR3 protein comes from TCRdb applying MiXCR to the reads. The sample lists about 770,000 distinct CDR3 sequences, about 28% occurring once. This TCR was sampled from a human donor in good health (CMV status not recorded). Some clones in this sample may be carry-over from other donors' samples. The chain recombines TRBV28 with TRBJ1-1, with 8 bases lining up with TRBD1. Sequencing was performed on cultured CD8+ T cells from PBMCs, taken from culture after CMV antigen stimulation. CDR3 sequence (DNA): TGTGCCAGCACCCCGAGCGGGACAGGAGTGGACACTGAAGCTTTCCTT. The encoded protein is CASTPSGTGVDTEAFL.